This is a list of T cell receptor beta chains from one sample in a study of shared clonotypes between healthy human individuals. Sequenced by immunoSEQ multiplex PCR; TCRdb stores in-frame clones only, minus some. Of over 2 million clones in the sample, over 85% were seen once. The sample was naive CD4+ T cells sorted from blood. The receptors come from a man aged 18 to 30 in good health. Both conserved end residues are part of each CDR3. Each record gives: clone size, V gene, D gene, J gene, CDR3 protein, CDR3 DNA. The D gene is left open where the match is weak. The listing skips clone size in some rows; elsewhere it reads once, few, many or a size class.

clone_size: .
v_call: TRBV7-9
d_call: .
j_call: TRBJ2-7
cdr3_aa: CASSRVDYEQYF
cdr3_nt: TGTGCCAGCAGCCGGGTCGACTACGAGCAGTACTTC

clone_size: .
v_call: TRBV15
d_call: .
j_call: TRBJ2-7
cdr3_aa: CATSRNKAGEQYF
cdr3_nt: TGTGCCACCAGCAGAAATAAGGCGGGCGAGCAGTACTTC

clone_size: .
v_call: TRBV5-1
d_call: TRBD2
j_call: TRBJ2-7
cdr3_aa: CASSLGLSGGIYEQYF
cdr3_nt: TGCGCCAGCAGCTTGGGTCTTAGCGGGGGAATCTACGAGCAGTACTTC

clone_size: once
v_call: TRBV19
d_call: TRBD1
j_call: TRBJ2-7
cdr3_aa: CASSIGQGGREQYF
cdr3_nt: TGTGCCAGTAGTATTGGACAGGGAGGTCGCGAGCAGTACTTC

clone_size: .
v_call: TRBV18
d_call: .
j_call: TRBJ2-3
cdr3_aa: CASSPPEGAGTDTQYF
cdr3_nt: TGTGCCAGCTCACCACCGGAGGGGGCAGGCACAGATACGCAGTATTTT

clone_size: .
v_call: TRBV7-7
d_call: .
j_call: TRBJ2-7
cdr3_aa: CASSLSPLSGEQYF
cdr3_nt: TGTGCTAGCAGCTTATCTCCTCTTAGCGGCGAGCAGTACTTC

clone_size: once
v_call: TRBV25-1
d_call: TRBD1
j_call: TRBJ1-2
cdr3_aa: CASSRGQGPGGYTF
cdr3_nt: TGTGCCAGCAGTCGCGGACAGGGACCGGGAGGCTACACCTTC

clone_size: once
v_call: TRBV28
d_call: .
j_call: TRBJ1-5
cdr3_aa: CASSSPTSNQPQHF
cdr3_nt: TGTGCCAGCAGTTCCCCCACGAGCAATCAGCCCCAGCATTTT

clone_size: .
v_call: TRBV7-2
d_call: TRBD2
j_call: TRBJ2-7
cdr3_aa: CASSLAGTSGSYEQYF
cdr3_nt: TGTGCCAGCAGCTTAGCGGGGACTAGCGGCTCCTACGAGCAGTACTTC

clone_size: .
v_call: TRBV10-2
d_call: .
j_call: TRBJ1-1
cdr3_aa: CASSSWGDTDTEAFF
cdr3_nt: TGCGCCAGCAGTTCCTGGGGGGATACGGACACTGAAGCTTTCTTT

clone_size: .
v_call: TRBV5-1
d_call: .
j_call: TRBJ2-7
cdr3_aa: CASSLVSGRRDSYEQYF
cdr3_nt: TGCGCCAGCAGCTTGGTTTCAGGACGGAGGGACTCCTACGAGCAGTACTTC

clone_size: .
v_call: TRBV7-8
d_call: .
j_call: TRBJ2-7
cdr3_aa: CASSDRTAISSYEQYF
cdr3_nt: TGTGCCAGCAGCGACCGGACAGCTATTAGCTCCTACGAGCAGTACTTC

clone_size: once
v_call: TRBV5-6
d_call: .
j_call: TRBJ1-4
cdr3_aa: CASSLVGITNEKLFF
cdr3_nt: TGTGCCAGCAGCTTGGTAGGAATAACTAATGAAAAACTGTTTTTT

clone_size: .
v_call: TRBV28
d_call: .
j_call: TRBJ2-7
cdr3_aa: CASSSTGSYEQYF
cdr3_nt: TGTGCCAGCAGTTCCACGGGGAGCTACGAGCAGTACTTC

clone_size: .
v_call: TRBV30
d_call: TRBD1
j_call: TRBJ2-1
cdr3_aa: CAWTVSPDRVFLNEQFF
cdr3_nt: TGTGCCTGGACTGTAAGCCCGGACAGGGTATTTCTAAATGAGCAGTTCTTC

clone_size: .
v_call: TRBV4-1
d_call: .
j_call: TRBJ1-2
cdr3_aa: CASSQYGTRGLYGYTF
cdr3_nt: TGCGCCAGCAGCCAATACGGGACGAGGGGCCTTTATGGCTACACCTTC

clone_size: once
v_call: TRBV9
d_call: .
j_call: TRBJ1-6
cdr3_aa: CASSPGGSGNSPLHF
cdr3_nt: TGTGCCAGCAGCCCCGGGGGCAGCGGGAATTCACCCCTCCACTTT

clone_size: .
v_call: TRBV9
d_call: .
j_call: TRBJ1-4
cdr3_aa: CASSVNGRLNEKLFF
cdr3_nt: TGTGCCAGCAGCGTCAATGGGCGCCTTAATGAAAAACTGTTTTTT

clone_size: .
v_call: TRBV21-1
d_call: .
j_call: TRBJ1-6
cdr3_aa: CASWGFYYNSPLHF
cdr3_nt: TGTGCCAGCTGGGGATTTTACTATAATTCACCCCTCCACTTT

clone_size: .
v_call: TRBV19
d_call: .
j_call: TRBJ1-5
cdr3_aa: CASSIGRFSNQPQHF
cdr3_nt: TGTGCCAGTAGTATCGGACGGTTTAGCAATCAGCCCCAGCATTTT

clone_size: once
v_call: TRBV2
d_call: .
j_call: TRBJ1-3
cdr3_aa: CASSAVGSGNTIYF
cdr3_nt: TGTGCCAGCAGTGCGGTGGGCTCTGGAAACACCATATATTTT

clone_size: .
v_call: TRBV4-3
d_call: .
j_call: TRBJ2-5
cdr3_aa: CASSQSIHYQETQYF
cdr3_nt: TGCGCCAGCAGCCAATCAATACACTACCAAGAGACCCAGTACTTC

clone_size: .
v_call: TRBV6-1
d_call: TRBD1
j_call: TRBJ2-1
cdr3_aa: CASIPGTGVSNEQFF
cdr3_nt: TGTGCCAGCATCCCCGGGACAGGGGTTTCCAATGAGCAGTTCTTC

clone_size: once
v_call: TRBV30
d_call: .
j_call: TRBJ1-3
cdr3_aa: CAWSPIGTALYF
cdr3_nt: TGTGCCTGGAGTCCAATTGGGACGGCCCTATATTTT

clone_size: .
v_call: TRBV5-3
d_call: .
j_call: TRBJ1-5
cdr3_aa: CARNPPGDNQPQHF
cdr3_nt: TGTGCCAGAAACCCCCCGGGGGACAATCAGCCCCAGCATTTT

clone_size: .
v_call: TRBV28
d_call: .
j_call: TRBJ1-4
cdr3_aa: CASSPTGPNEKLFF
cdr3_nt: TGTGCCAGCAGCCCTACAGGGCCCAATGAAAAACTGTTTTTT

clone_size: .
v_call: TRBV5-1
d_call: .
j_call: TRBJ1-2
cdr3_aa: CASSLGQNYGYTF
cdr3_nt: TGCGCCAGCAGCTTAGGACAGAACTATGGCTACACCTTC

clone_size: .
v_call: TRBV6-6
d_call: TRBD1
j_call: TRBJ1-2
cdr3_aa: CASRVTGDGYTF
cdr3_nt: TGTGCCAGCAGGGTCACAGGGGACGGCTACACCTTC

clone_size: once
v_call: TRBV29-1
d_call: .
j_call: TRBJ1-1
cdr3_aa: CSGLQGGTEAFF
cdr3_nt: TGCAGCGGCTTACAGGGTGGCACTGAAGCTTTCTTT

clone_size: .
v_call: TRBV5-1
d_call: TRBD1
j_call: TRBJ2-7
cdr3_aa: CASSLDGDRVSEQYF
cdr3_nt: TGCGCCAGCAGCTTGGACGGGGACAGGGTATCCGAGCAGTACTTC

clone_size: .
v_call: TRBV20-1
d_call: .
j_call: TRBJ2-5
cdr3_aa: CSAGKGTQYF
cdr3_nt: TGCAGTGCTGGAAAGGGGACCCAGTACTTC

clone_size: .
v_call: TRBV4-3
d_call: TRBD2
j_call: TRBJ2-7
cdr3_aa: CASSQEPSGLYEQYF
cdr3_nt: TGCGCCAGCAGCCAAGAGCCTAGCGGGCTCTACGAGCAGTACTTC

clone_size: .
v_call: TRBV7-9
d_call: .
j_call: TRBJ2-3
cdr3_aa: CASSHNREHTGTQYF
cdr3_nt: TGTGCCAGCAGCCACAACAGGGAACATACCGGTACGCAGTATTTT

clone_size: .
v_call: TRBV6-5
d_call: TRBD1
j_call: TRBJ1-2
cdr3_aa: CASRNRQGSYGYTF
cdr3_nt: TGTGCCAGCAGAAATCGACAGGGATCCTATGGCTACACCTTC